This T cell receptor beta chain was observed in a study of identical twins. Study-level points and caveats: Without tracking the same donors, conclusions rested on cross-sectional statistical analysis. Insertions were reduced in abundant cord blood beta clonotypes but not in memory repertoires.

The authors used template switching to add a universal primer site and gave cDNA unique molecular identifiers. TCRdb re-analysed the 5' RACE reads in MiXCR, keeping a single row per CDR3 protein. The sample has 350,000 or so distinct CDR3 sequences; 10% to 15% are singletons. Each donor was a healthy Caucasian. The table lists this clonotype with many counts. Its target is unknown. This sample was shared with a second study, whose subject was yellow fever vaccine responses in identical twins.

Sequencing was done on a sample of CD8+ T cells sorted from blood. The TCR sequence derives from a young woman in good health.

The CDR3 DNA is TGTGCCAGCAGTCACGGGGGATACGAGCAGTACTTC. Its protein is CASSHGGYEQYF. This sequence joins TRBV27 and TRBJ2-7; the D gene is possibly TRBD2 (6 bases). Germline V gives CDR1 MNHEY, CDR2 SMNVEV (reference sequence). Trimming stripped 5 bases from V and 4 bases from J, with 9 bases between. CDR3 size: 12 residues.